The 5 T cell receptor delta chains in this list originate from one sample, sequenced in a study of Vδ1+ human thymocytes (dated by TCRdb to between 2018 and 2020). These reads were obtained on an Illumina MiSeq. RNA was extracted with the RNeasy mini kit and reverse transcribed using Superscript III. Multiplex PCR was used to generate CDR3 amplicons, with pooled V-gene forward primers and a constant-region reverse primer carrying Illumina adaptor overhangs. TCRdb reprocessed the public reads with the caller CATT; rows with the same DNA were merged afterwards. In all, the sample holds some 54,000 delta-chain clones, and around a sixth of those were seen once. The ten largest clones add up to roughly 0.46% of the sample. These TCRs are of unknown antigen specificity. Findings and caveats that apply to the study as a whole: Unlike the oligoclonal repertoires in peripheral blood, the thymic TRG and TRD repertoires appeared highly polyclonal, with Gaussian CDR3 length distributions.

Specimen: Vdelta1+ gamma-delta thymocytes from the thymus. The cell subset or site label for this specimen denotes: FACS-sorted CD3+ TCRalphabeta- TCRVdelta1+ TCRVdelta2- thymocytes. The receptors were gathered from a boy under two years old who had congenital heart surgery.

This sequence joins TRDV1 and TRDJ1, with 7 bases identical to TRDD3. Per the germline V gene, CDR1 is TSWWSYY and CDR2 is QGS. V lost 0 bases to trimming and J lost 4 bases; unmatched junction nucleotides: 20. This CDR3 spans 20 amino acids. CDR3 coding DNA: TGTGCTCTTGGGGAACTATCCCCGTCTCCGGGGGGGATTTGGGGCGATAAACTCATCTTT. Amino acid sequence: CALGELSPSPGGIWGDKLIF.

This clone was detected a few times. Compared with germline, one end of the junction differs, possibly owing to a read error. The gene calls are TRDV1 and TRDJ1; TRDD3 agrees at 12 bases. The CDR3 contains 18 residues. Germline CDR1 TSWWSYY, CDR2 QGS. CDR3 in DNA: TGCGCTCTTGGGATGCGACTTCGTGCTGGGGGATACGGCGATAAACTCATCTTT. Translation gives CALGMRLRAGGYGDKLIF.

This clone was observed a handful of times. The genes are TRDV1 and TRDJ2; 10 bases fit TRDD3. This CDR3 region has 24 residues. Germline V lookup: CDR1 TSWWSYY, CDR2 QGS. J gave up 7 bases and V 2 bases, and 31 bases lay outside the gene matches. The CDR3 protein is CALGEGVYLRVLGDARIRVAQLFF. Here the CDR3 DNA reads TGTGCTCTTGGGGAAGGGGTCTACCTTAGGGTACTGGGGGATGCGCGTATCCGTGTAGCACAACTCTTCTTT.

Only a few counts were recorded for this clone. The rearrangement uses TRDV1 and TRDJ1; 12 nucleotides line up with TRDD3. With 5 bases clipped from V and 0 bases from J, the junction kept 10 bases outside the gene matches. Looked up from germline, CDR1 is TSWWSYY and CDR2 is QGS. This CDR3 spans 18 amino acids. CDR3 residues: CALGNLAWGIRDTDKLIF. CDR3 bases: TGTGCTCTTGGGAATTTGGCCTGGGGGATACGCGACACCGATAAACTCATCTTT.

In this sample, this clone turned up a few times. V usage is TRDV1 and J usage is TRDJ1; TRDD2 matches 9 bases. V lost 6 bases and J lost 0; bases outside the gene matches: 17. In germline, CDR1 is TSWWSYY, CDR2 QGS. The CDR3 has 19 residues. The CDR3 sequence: CALGALFLPTFGYTDKLIF. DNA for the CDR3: TGTGCTCTTGGCGCCCTGTTCCTTCCTACGTTCGGGTACACCGATAAACTCATCTTT.